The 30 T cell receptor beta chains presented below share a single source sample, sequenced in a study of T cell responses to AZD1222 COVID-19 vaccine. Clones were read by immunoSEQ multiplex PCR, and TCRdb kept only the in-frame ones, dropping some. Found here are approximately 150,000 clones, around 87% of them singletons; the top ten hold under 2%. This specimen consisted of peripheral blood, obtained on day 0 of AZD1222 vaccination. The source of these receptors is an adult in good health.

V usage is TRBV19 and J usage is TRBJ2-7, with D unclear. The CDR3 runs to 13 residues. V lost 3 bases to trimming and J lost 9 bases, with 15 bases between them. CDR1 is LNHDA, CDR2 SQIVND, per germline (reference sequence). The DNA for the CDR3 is TGTGCCAGTAGTATCTCGGTGTTGGACGGGCAGTACTTC. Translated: CASSISVLDGQYF. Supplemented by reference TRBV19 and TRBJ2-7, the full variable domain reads DGGITQSPKYLFRKEGQNVTLSCEQNLNHDAMYWYRQDPGQGLRLIYYSQIVNDFQKGDIAEGYSVSREKKESFPLTVTSAQKNPTAFYLCASSISVLDGQYFGPGTRLTVT.

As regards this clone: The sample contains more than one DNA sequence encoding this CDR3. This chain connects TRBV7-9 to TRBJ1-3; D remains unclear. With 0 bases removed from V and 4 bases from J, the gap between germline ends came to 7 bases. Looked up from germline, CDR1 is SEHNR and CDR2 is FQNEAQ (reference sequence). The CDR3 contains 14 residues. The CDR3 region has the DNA TGTGCCAGCAGCTTAGCAGGGTCCGGAAACACCATATATTTT. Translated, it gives CASSLAGSGNTIYF.

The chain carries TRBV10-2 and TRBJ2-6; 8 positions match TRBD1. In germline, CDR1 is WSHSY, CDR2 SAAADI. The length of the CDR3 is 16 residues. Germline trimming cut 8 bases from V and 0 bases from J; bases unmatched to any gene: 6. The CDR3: CASSDRASSGANVLTF. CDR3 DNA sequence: TGCGCCAGCTCGGACAGGGCGAGCTCTGGGGCCAACGTCCTGACTTTC.

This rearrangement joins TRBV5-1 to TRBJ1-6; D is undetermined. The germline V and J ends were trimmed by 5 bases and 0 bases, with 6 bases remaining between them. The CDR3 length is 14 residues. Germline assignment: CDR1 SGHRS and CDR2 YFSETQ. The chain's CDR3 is CASRRSSYNSPLHF. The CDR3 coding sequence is TGCGCCAGCAGAAGAAGCTCCTATAATTCACCCCTCCACTTT.

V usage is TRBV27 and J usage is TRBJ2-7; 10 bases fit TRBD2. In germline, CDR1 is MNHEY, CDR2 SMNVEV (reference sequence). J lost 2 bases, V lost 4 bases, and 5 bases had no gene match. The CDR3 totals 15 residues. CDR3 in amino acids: CASSSDSGRTYEQYF. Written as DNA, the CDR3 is TGTGCCAGCAGTTCCGATAGCGGGAGGACCTACGAGCAGTACTTC.

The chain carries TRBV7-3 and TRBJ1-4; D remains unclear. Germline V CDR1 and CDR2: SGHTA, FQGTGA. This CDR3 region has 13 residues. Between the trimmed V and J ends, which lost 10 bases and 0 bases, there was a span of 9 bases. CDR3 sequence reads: CATFEATNEKLFF. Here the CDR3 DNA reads TGTGCCACCTTCGAGGCAACTAATGAAAAACTGTTTTTT. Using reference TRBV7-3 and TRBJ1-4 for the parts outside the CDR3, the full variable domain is GAGVSQTPSNKVTEKGKYVELRCDPISGHTALYWYRQSLGQGPEFLIYFQGTGAADDSGLPNDRFFAVRPEGSVSTLKIQRTERGDSAVYLCATFEATNEKLFFGSGTQLSVL.

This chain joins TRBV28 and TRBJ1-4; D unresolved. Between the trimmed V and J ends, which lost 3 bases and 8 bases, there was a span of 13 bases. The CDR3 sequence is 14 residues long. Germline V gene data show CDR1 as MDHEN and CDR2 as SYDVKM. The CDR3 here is CASSLGGQEEKLFF. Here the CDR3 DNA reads TGTGCCAGCAGTTTGGGCGGGCAGGAAGAAAAACTGTTTTTT.

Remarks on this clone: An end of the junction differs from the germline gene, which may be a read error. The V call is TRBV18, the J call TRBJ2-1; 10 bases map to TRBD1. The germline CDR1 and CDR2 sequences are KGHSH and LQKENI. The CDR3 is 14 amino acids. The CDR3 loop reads CASSPGDRGAERFF. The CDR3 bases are TGTGCCAGCTCACCGGGGGACAGGGGCGCCGAGCGGTTCTTC.

CDR3 residues: CASSYFRGQPQHF. The DNA of the CDR3 is TGTGCCAGCAGTTACTTCAGGGGCCAGCCCCAGCATTTT. The V gene is TRBV6-5, the J gene TRBJ1-5; possible D gene TRBD1, 6 bases. This CDR3 region has 13 residues. Germline-derived CDR1 and CDR2 are MNHEY and SVGAGI. Trimming pared 1 base from V and 7 bases from J, leaving 8 bases between.

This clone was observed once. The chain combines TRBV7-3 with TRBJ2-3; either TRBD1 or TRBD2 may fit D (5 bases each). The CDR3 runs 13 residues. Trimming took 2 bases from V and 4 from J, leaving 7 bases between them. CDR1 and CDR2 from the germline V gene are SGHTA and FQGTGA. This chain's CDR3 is CASSLGGADTQYF. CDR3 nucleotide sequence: TGTGCCAGCAGCTTAGGGGGAGCAGATACGCAGTATTTT.

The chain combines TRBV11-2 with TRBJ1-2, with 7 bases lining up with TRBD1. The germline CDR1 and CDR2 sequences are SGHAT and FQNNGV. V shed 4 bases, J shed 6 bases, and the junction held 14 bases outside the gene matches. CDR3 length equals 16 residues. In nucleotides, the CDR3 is TGTGCCAGCAGCTCCCCTTCGACTGCAGGGGGTGATGGCTACACCTTC. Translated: CASSSPSTAGGDGYTF.

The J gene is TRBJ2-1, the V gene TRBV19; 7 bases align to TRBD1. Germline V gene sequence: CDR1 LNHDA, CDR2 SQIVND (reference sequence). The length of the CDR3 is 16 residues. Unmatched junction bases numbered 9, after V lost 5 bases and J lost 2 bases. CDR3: CASSPTPGTAYNEQFF. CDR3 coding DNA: TGTGCCAGTAGTCCCACCCCCGGGACAGCCTACAATGAGCAGTTCTTC.

CDR3: CASSEQDTEAFF. The CDR3 nucleotides read TGTGCCAGCAGTGAACAGGACACTGAAGCTTTCTTT. The chain joins TRBV25-1 to TRBJ1-1; D is unresolved. Germline CDR1 MGHDK, CDR2 SYGVNS. This CDR3 has 12 amino acids. Trimming pared 2 bases from V and 3 bases from J, leaving 4 bases between.

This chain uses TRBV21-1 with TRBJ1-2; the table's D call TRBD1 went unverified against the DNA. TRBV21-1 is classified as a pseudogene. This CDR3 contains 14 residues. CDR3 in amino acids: CASSNRVANYGYTF. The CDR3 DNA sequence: TGTGCCAGCAGCAACAGGGTAGCTAACTATGGCTACACCTTC.

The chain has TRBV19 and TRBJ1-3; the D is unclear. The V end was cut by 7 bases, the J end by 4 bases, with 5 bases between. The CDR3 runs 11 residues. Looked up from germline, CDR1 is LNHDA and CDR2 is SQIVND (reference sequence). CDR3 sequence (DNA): TGTGCCAGTACCAGGGGAAACACCATATATTTT. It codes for CASTRGNTIYF.

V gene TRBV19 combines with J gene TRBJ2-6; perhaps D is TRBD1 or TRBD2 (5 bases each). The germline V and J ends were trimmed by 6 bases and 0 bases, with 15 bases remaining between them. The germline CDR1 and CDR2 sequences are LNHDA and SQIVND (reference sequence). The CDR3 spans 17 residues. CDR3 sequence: CASRRGISDSGANVLTF. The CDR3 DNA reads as TGTGCCAGTAGGAGGGGTATTTCAGACTCTGGGGCCAACGTCCTGACTTTC.

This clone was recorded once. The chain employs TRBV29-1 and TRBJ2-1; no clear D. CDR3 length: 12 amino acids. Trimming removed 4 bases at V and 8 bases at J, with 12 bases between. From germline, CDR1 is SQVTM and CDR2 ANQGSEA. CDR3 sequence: CSVVSVSDEQFF. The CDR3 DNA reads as TGCAGCGTTGTATCTGTGTCGGATGAGCAGTTCTTC.

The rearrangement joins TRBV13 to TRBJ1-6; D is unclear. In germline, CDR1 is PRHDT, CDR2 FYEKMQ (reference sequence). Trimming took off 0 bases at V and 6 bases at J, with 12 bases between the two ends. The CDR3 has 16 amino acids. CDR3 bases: TGTGCCAGCAGCTTAGGCGGAGGGCCGCCTAATTCACCCCTCCACTTT. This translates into CASSLGGGPPNSPLHF.

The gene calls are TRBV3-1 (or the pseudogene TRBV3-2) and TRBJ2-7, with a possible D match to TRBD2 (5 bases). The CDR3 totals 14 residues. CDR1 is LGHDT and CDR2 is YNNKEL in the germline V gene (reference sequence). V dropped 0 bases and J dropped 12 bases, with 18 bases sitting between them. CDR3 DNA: TGTGCCAGCAGCCAAGATTTGGGTCCGGGGATTGCGTACTTC. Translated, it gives CASSQDLGPGIAYF.

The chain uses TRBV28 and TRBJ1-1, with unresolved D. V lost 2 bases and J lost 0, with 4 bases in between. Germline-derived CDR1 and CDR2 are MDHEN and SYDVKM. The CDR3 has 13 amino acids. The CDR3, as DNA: TGTGCCAGCAGTTTAAATATGAACACTGAAGCTTTCTTT. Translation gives CASSLNMNTEAFF. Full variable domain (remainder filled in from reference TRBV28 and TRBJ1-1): DVKVTQSSRYLVKRTGEKVFLECVQDMDHENMFWYRQDPGLGLRLIYFSYDVKMKEKGDIPEGYSVSREKKERFSLILESASTNQTSMYLCASSLNMNTEAFFGQGTRLTVV.

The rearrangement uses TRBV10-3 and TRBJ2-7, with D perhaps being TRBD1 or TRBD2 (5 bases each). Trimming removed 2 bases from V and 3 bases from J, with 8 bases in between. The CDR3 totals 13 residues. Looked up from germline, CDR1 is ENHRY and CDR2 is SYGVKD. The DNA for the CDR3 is TGTGCCATCAGTGAGGGGACCAGCTACGAGCAGTACTTC. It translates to CAISEGTSYEQYF.

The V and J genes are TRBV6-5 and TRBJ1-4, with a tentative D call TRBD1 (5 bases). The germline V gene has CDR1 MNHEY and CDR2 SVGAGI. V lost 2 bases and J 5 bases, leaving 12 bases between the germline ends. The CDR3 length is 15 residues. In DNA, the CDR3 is TGTGCCAGCAGTTACGACCGGGGGGTCAATGAAAAACTGTTTTTT. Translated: CASSYDRGVNEKLFF.

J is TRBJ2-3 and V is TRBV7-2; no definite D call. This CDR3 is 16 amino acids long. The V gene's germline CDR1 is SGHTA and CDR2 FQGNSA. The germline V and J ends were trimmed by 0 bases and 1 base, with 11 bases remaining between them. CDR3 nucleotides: TGTGCCAGCAGCTTAGCGAGCTCCCTCCGCACAGATACGCAGTATTTT. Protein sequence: CASSLASSLRTDTQYF.

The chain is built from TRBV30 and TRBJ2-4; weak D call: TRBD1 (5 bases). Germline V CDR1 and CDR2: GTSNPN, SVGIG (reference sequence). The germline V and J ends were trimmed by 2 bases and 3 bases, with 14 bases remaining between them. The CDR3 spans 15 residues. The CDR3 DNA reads TGTGCCTGGAGTACCGTAGGGGTGGGCAAAAACATTCAGTACTTC. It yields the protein CAWSTVGVGKNIQYF.

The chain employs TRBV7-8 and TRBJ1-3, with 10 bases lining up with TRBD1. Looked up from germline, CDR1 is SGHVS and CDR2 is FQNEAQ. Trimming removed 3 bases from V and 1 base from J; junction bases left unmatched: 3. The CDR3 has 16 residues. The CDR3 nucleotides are TGTGCCAGCAGCTTGTCGGGACAGGGGTCTGGAAACACCATATATTTT. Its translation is CASSLSGQGSGNTIYF.

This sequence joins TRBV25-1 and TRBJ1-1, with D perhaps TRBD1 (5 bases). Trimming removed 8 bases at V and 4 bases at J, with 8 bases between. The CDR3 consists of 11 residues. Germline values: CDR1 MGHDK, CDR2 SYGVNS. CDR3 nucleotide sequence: TGTGCCAGCTATGACAGCACTGAAGCTTTCTTT. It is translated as CASYDSTEAFF.

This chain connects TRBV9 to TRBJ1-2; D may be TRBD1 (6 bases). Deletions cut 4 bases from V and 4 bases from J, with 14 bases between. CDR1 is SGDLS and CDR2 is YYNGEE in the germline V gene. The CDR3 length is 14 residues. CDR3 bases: TGTGCCAGCAGCCCTGTAGGGGGGAGCTATGGCTACACCTTC. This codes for CASSPVGGSYGYTF.

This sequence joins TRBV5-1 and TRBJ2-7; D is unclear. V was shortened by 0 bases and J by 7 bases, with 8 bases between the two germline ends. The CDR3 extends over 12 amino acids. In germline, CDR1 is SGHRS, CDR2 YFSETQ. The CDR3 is CASSLDLREQYF. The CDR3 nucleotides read TGCGCCAGCAGCTTGGACCTGAGGGAGCAGTACTTC.

CDR3 bases: TGTGCCAGTCCCGGGACAGGCGACTACGAGCAGTACTTC. It codes for CASPGTGDYEQYF. The chain links TRBV30 to TRBJ2-7; TRBD1 matches at 8 bases. Germline CDR1 and CDR2: GTSNPN and SVGIG (reference sequence). This CDR3 comprises 13 residues. With V trimmed by 8 bases and J by 3 bases, 9 bases remained unmatched.

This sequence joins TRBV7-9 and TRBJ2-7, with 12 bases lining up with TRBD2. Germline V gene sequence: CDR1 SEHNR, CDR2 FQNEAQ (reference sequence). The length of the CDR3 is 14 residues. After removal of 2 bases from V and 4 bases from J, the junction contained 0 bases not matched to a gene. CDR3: CASSLLAGGYEQYF. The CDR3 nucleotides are TGTGCCAGCAGCTTACTAGCGGGAGGGTACGAGCAGTACTTC.